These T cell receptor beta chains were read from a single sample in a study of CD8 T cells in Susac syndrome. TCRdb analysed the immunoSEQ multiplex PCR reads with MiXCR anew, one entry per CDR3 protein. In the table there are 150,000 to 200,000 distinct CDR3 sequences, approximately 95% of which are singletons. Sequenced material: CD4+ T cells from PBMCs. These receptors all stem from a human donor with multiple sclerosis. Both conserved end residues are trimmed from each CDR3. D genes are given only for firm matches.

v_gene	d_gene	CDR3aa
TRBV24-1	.	ATRDFTDTQY
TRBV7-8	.	ASSLVEVGEQY
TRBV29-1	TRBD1	SADRVAEAF
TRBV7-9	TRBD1	ASSPGTGIHNEQF
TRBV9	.	ASSARGYTEAF
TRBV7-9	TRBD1	ASSPGQGGNTEAF
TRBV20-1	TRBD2	SAGATSGGFYNEQF
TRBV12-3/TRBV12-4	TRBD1	ASRPNRGESYEQY
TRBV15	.	ATAGTESQPQH
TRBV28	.	ASSWGANEKLF
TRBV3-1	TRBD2	ASSQDRRGGAETQY
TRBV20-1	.	SASWGVHTEAF
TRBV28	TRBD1	ASGGQGLQQY
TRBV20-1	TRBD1	SATTGDRDQPQH
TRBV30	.	AWGQTNTEAF
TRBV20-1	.	SARGRIGENIQY
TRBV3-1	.	ASSQREYNSPLH
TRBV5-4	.	ASSLGVNQPQH
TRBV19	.	ASSIRYSNQPQH
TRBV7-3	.	ASSTLGARVNTEAF
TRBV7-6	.	ASSLGAPTASNQPQH
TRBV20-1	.	SARAADILYGYT
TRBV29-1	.	STFDTYGYT
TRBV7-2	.	ASSRQGLEAF
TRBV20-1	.	SARDPGDNQPQH
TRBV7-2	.	ASSSWYGGQGTQY
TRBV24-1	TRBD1	ATSNPDRAYEQY
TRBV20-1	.	SARDWTLGTSPVSPLH
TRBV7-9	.	ASRGILGEQY
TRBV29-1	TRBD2	SVGERGFGELF
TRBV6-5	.	ASSYSLRRGGYGYT
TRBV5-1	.	ASSLGPPTLGEQY
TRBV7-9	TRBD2	ASRALAGGSTDTQY
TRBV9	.	ASSVAGITEAF
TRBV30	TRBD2	AWSVRLAGGYNEQF
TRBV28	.	ATYDRTNYGYT
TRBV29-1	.	SVQEGVVYGYT
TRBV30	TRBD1	AWTIGQGRLAF
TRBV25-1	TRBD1	ASSEYGTGGLDEQF
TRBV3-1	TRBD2	ASSQGLAGYNEQF
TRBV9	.	ASSVEGSGANVLT
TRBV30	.	AWSTTRTGSYNEQF
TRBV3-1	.	ASSRPGRGYT
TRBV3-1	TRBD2	ASSRLSAGEETQY
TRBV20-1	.	SALRGGKGYT
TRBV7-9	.	ASSLVAQENTEAF
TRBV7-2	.	ASSLNQGTVYT
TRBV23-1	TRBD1	ASRNIRDRGGKDYT
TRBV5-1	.	ASSWEQSSETQY
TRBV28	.	ASRENDLLISYEQY
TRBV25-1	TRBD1	ASSELDRGLTEAF
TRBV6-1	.	ASTRAPTGPSSYNEQF
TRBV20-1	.	SASLLENIQY
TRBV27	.	ASSLWSGNTEAF
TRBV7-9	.	ASSLARGRSYEQY
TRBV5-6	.	ASSRDLGRGYT
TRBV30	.	ASSAFALTGELF